This TCR beta chain was retrieved from a study of PD-1 blockade in mismatch repair-deficient tumors. Study-level information: All were previously treated, progressing patients with about twelve mismatch repair-deficient cancer types. Whole-study findings and limits: Tumor-resident clones, often undetectable pretreatment in blood, expanded then contracted after pembrolizumab.

The germline gives CDR1 SEHNR, CDR2 FQNEAQ (reference sequence). The CDR3 has 14 residues. Trimming stripped 2 bases from V and 6 bases from J, with 12 bases between. The protocol was immunoSEQ multiplex PCR, while the TCRdb copy is restricted to in-frame clones and leaves out a portion. The table has some 50,000 clones, under 85% seen once; the top ten hold roughly 3.4%. As concerns this clone: The antigen is undetermined.

The receptor comes from an adult with mismatch repair-deficient cancer. The sample consisted of PBMCs, taken before pembrolizumab treatment. The chain is built from TRBV7-9 and TRBJ2-3, with no clear D. For the CDR3, the DNA is TGTGCCAGCAGCTTAACCCAAATGGTCGATACGCAGTATTTT. The encoded protein is CASSLTQMVDTQYF.